The 24 T cell receptor beta chains listed next were all sequenced from one sample in a study of siplizumab effects on memory and regulatory T cells. Libraries were prepared by immunoSEQ multiplex PCR; TCRdb keeps only in-frame clonotypes and omits some of them. Counted here are 110,000 or so clones, more than 85% occurring once; the ten biggest clones make up around 0.32%. The material sequenced was CD4+ T cells sorted from blood. These receptors all come from a human donor in good health.

In this sample, this clone turned up once. The CDR3 sequence is CASSPRGGSTEAFF. The CDR3 DNA follows: TGTGCCAGCTCACCACGGGGGGGTAGCACTGAAGCTTTCTTT. This chain joins TRBV18 and TRBJ1-1; D is perhaps TRBD1 (5 bases). This CDR3 region has 14 residues. Germline V gene lookup returns CDR1 KGHSH and CDR2 LQKENI. Trimming removed 1 base at V and 4 bases at J, with 10 bases between.

V gene TRBV5-1 combines with J gene TRBJ2-7, with D perhaps matching TRBD1 (6 bases). Germline loops: CDR1 SGHRS, CDR2 YFSETQ. Trimming left V 0 bases short and J 2 bases short, with 6 bases between. The CDR3 totals 13 residues. The CDR3 bases are TGCGCCAGCAGCTTGGAGGGGGCCTACGAGCAGTACTTC. Its protein is CASSLEGAYEQYF.

The chain recombines TRBV25-1 with TRBJ1-1, with D perhaps TRBD1 (5 bases). The CDR3 contains 15 residues. Germline V gene sequence: CDR1 MGHDK, CDR2 SYGVNS. V was clipped by 3 bases and J by 4 bases, with 15 bases between them. CDR3 sequence: CASSEAHRTGTEAFF. The DNA for the CDR3 is TGTGCCAGCAGTGAGGCTCACAGAACAGGCACTGAAGCTTTCTTT.

The DNA of the CDR3 is TGTGCCAGCGCCTCCGGACAGGGTTTCAACTATGGCTACACCTTC. The encoded protein is CASASGQGFNYGYTF. This sequence joins TRBV6-5 and TRBJ1-2; 8 bases line up with TRBD1. There are 15 residues in the CDR3. Trimming cost V 8 bases and J 2 bases; bases outside gene matches: 10. CDR1 is MNHEY, CDR2 SVGAGI, per germline.

The genes are TRBV27 and TRBJ1-1, with a possible D match to TRBD1 (5 bases). The CDR3 totals 14 residues. V dropped 2 bases and J dropped 4 bases, with 11 bases sitting between them. Per the germline V gene, CDR1 is MNHEY and CDR2 is SMNVEV (reference sequence). The DNA for the CDR3 is TGTGCCAGCAGTTTAACGGGGGTAGTCACTGAAGCTTTCTTT. It codes for CASSLTGVVTEAFF.

V usage is TRBV12-5 and J usage is TRBJ2-1; 14 bases agree with TRBD2. CDR3 length: 20 amino acids. CDR1 and CDR2 from the germline V gene are LGHNT and FRNRAP. V was clipped by 0 bases and J by 4 bases; unmatched bases: 11. This chain's CDR3 is CASGLVLSRLAGGLYNEQFF. CDR3 DNA sequence: TGTGCTAGTGGTTTGGTGCTAAGCCGACTAGCGGGAGGGTTATACAATGAGCAGTTCTTC.

The chain recombines TRBV4-1 with TRBJ1-1; D not resolved. The V gene's germline CDR1 is MGHRA and CDR2 YSYEKL. The CDR3 contains 13 residues. Trimming left V 3 bases short and J 3 bases short, with 8 bases between. CDR3 sequence (DNA): TGCGCCAGCAGCCAGAGGTTTGACACTGAAGCTTTCTTT. This sequence encodes CASSQRFDTEAFF.

The chain has TRBV30 and TRBJ2-3, with 11 bases lining up with TRBD2. V trimming: 2 bases; J trimming: 7 bases; junction bases outside the gene matches: 5. Germline lookup yields CDR1 GTSNPN and CDR2 SVGIG (reference sequence). The CDR3 is made up of 14 amino acids. CDR3 amino acids: CAWSYSGGAHTQYF. The CDR3 nucleotides are TGTGCCTGGAGTTATAGCGGGGGGGCTCATACGCAGTATTTT. The full variable domain, completed using reference TRBV30 and TRBJ2-3, is SQTIHQWPATLVQPVGSPLSLECTVEGTSNPNLYWYRQAAGRGLQLLFYSVGIGQISSEVPQNLSASRPQDRQFILSSKKLLLSDSGFYLCAWSYSGGAHTQYFGPGTRLTVL.

J is TRBJ2-1 and V is TRBV6-1; D not resolved. The CDR3 is 15 residues long. CDR1 is MNHNS, CDR2 SASEGT, per germline. The V and J ends lost 6 bases and 4 bases respectively, with 16 bases between them. The CDR3 DNA is TGTGCCAGCAGGTTTGCGAGGAGCCGATACAATGAGCAGTTCTTC. Translating gives CASRFARSRYNEQFF.

This clone was seen once. The rearrangement uses TRBV20-1 and TRBJ2-7; D is undetermined. The ends were cut back, 6 bases at V and 5 bases at J, with 11 bases in the middle. This CDR3 region has 11 residues. From germline, CDR1 is DFQATT and CDR2 SNEGSKA (reference sequence). CDR3 protein: CSAQDLDEQYF. Written as DNA, the CDR3 is TGCAGTGCCCAAGACTTGGACGAGCAGTACTTC.

V gene TRBV6-1 combines with J gene TRBJ1-1; tentatively, D is TRBD1 (5 bases). Germline loops: CDR1 MNHNS, CDR2 SASEGT. This CDR3 is 13 amino acids long. V lost 0 bases, J lost 11 bases, and 13 bases lay in between. The CDR3 loop reads CASSEAGTEGAFF. CDR3 sequence (DNA): TGTGCCAGCAGTGAAGCGGGGACGGAAGGGGCTTTCTTT.

This clone was seen once. The CDR3 nucleotides are TGTGCCAGCAGTTTAGCTGTAGGCACAGATACGCAGTATTTT. It is translated as CASSLAVGTDTQYF. The chain carries TRBV6-5 and TRBJ2-3; no definite D call. CDR1 and CDR2 (germline): MNHEY, SVGAGI. Trimming took off 4 bases at V and 1 base at J, with 9 bases between the two ends. The CDR3 runs to 14 residues.

V usage is TRBV4-1 and J usage is TRBJ2-5, with D maybe TRBD2 (6 bases). Germline lookup yields CDR1 MGHRA and CDR2 YSYEKL. The V gene lost 0 bases and the J gene lost 3 bases, with 14 bases spanning the gap. The CDR3 length is 16 residues. The CDR3 DNA follows: TGCGCCAGCAGCCAAGAAGGCTGGGCGGGGAAAGAGACCCAGTACTTC. Translated: CASSQEGWAGKETQYF.

The CDR3, as DNA: TGTGCCAGCAGGTACGGAAACACCGGGGAGCTGTTTTTT. Translated: CASRYGNTGELFF. This chain joins TRBV9 and TRBJ2-2; D is unresolved. V shed 5 bases and J shed 2 bases, with 7 bases lying between them. In germline, CDR1 is SGDLS, CDR2 YYNGEE. This CDR3 region has 13 residues. Full variable domain (outside the CDR3, taken from reference TRBV9 and TRBJ2-2): DSGVTQTPKHLITATGQRVTLRCSPRSGDLSVYWYQQSLDQGLQFLIQYYNGEERAKGNILERFSAQQFPDLHSELNLSSLELGDSALYFCASRYGNTGELFFGEGSRLTVL.

The chain uses TRBV7-8 and TRBJ2-6; the D gene is possibly TRBD2 (7 bases). CDR3 length: 19 amino acids. Germline CDR1 reads SGHVS; CDR2 reads FQNEAQ. V gave up 2 bases and J gave up 0 bases, with 17 bases separating them. DNA of the CDR3: TGTGCCAGCAGCTTAATAGAAGGCGGGGGCCTCTCTGGGGCCAACGTCCTGACTTTC. It encodes CASSLIEGGGLSGANVLTF.

In this sample, this clone turned up once. The rearrangement uses TRBV7-8 and TRBJ2-1; TRBD2 matches at 12 bases. From germline, CDR1 is SGHVS and CDR2 FQNEAQ. This CDR3 is 15 amino acids long. After removal of 4 bases from V and 8 bases from J, the junction contained 6 bases not matched to a gene. The CDR3 sequence: CASSYYWTSGDEQFF. Here the CDR3 DNA reads TGTGCCAGCAGCTACTACTGGACTAGCGGGGATGAGCAGTTCTTC.

The chain employs TRBV11-3 and TRBJ2-7; 7 bases agree with TRBD2. Trimming took 5 bases from V and 6 from J; bases not matched to a gene: 7. This CDR3 is built from 13 residues. Germline CDR1 is SGHNT and CDR2 is YENEEA. The CDR3 spells CASSPFSGGEQYF. For the CDR3, the DNA is TGTGCCAGCAGCCCTTTTTCGGGGGGCGAGCAGTACTTC.

The J gene is TRBJ1-1, the V gene TRBV11-3; D ambiguous. The CDR3 is 12 amino acids. Trimming left V 0 bases short and J 2 bases short, with 1 base between. Germline values: CDR1 SGHNT, CDR2 YENEEA. Here the CDR3 reads CASSLDNTEAFF. As DNA, the CDR3 is TGTGCCAGCAGCTTAGACAACACTGAAGCTTTCTTT.

The chain combines TRBV5-1 with TRBJ2-3, with TRBD2 matching 9 bases. CDR1 is SGHRS and CDR2 is YFSETQ in the germline V gene. The trim removed 4 bases at V and 1 base at J, leaving 16 bases unmatched. The CDR3 totals 19 residues. CDR3 protein: CASSPGLQAGGARTDTQYF. The CDR3 DNA follows: TGCGCCAGCAGCCCCGGCCTCCAAGCGGGGGGAGCTCGCACAGATACGCAGTATTTT.

The genes are TRBV10-1 and TRBJ2-1; either TRBD1 or TRBD2 may fit D (5 bases each). The CDR3 is 13 amino acids. V dropped 0 bases and J dropped 9 bases, with 9 bases sitting between them. Germline values: CDR1 WNHNN, CDR2 SYGVQD (reference sequence). The CDR3 here is CASSESGRGEQFF. The DNA for the CDR3 is TGCGCCAGCAGTGAGTCGGGACGCGGTGAGCAGTTCTTC.

This clone has a single count. V and J are TRBV11-3 and TRBJ2-1; D is uncertain. Trimming took 5 bases from V and 6 from J, leaving 8 bases between them. This CDR3 region has 12 residues. Per the germline V gene, CDR1 is SGHNT and CDR2 is YENEEA. The CDR3 sequence is CASSHSTNEQFF. The DNA for the CDR3 is TGTGCCAGCAGCCACTCTACCAATGAGCAGTTCTTC.

The chain uses TRBV6-5 and TRBJ1-5, with D perhaps TRBD1 (6 bases). The CDR3 has 15 residues. From germline, CDR1 is MNHEY and CDR2 SVGAGI. V dropped 4 bases and J dropped 2 bases, with 12 bases sitting between them. Written as DNA, the CDR3 is TGTGCCAGCAGTTGGTCGGGGGCGGGCAATCAGCCCCAGCATTTT. Its protein product is CASSWSGAGNQPQHF.

The V and J genes are TRBV6-6 and TRBJ2-1, with D tentatively TRBD1 (6 bases). There are 16 residues in the CDR3. Germline values: CDR1 MNHNY, CDR2 SVGAGI (reference sequence). V was shortened by 8 bases and J by 0 bases, with 17 bases between the two germline ends. The CDR3 sequence: CASCIPQQGSYNEQFF. The CDR3 nucleotides read TGTGCCAGCTGTATACCACAACAGGGCTCCTACAATGAGCAGTTCTTC.

The chain has TRBV4-1 and TRBJ1-2; TRBD1 agrees at 8 bases. The CDR3 has 15 amino acids. The ends lost 2 bases at V and 4 bases at J; junction bases unmatched: 6. The germline gives CDR1 MGHRA, CDR2 YSYEKL. CDR3 residues: CASSQSGQGSYGYTF. In DNA form, the CDR3 reads TGCGCCAGCAGCCAATCCGGACAGGGATCCTATGGCTACACCTTC.